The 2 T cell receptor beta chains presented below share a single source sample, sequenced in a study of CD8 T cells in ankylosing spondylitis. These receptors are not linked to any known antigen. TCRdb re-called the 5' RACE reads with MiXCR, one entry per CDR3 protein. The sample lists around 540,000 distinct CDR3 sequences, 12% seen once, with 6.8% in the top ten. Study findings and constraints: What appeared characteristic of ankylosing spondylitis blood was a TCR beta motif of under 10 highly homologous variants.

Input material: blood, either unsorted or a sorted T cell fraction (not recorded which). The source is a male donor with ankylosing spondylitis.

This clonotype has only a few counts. In nucleotides, the CDR3 is TGTGCCAGCAGATCATCCGGGCCCGCGGGCGAGCAGTACTTC. Translation: CASRSSGPAGEQYF. The V gene is TRBV7-9, the J gene TRBJ2-7, with TRBD2 as a possible D gene (5 bases). From germline, CDR1 is SEHNR and CDR2 FQNEAQ (reference sequence). CDR3 length: 14 residues. Trimming stripped 6 bases from V and 6 bases from J, with 18 bases between.

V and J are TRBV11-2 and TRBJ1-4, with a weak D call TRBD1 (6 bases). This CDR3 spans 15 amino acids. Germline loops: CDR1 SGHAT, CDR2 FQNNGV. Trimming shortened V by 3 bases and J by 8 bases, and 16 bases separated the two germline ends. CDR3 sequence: CASSLLRGVGEKLFF. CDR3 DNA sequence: TGTGCCAGCAGCTTGCTAAGGGGGGTTGGCGAAAAACTGTTTTTT.